This TCR beta chain was found in a study of TIL therapy for anti-PD-1-resistant metastatic lung cancer. The immunoSEQ assay was v3. The protocol was immunoSEQ multiplex PCR, while the TCRdb copy is restricted to in-frame clones and leaves out a portion. The sample lists about 59,000 clones, over 70% seen once, with less than 2% in the top ten. Study findings and constraints: This highly selected cohort may not generalize to typical lung cancer patients.

The time point here: pre-treatment sample, taken before nivolumab and TIL therapy. The V end was cut by 5 bases, the J end by 6 bases, with 13 bases between. The CDR3 extends over 13 amino acids. Per germline, CDR1 SGHTA and CDR2 FQGNSA. Concerning this clone: Its target is not known.

The TCR sequence derives from a person between 25 and 80 years old with non-small cell lung cancer. Sequenced here: blood, sampled at baseline. The chain joins TRBV7-2 to TRBJ1-1; D not resolved. CDR3 bases: TGTGCCAGCAGCCCTATGCCCTCCCCTGAAGCTTTCTTT. Translating gives CASSPMPSPEAFF.